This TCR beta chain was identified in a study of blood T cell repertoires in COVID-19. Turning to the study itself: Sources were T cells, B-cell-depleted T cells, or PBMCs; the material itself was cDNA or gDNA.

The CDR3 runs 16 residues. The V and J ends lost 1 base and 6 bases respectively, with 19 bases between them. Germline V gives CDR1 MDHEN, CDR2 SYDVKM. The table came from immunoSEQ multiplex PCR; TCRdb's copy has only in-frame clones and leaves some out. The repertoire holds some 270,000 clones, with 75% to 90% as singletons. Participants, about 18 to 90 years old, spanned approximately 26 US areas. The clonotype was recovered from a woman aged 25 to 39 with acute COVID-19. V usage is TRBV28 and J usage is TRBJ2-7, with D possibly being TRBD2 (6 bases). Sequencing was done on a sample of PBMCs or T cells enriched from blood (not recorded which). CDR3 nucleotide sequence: TGTGCCAGCAGTTTATCCCGACTAGTCTCGGCGCGCGAGCAGTACTTC. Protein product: CASSLSRLVSAREQYF.